These 21 T cell receptor beta chains were all obtained from the same sample, sequenced in a study of blood T cell repertoires in COVID-19 (TCRdb year 2020). The protocol used for the library was the immunoSEQ multiplex PCR assay. Not all clones reach the TCRdb copy of this immuneACCESS table, which keeps in-frame sequences only. Checked studies attribute under half of the gap to unresolved V genes and leave the rest unexplained. This sample holds just over 250,000 clones; around 87% were observed only once. The ten largest make up over 2% of the sample. Sequenced material: peripheral blood. All receptors derive from a woman between 50 and 59 years old with acute or convalescent COVID-19.

This chain's CDR3 is CASSLQGNSPLHF. Written as DNA, the CDR3 is TGTGCCAGCAGCTTACAGGGTAATTCACCCCTCCACTTT. This chain links TRBV7-2 with TRBJ1-6, with a possible D match to TRBD1 (5 bases). The length of the CDR3 is 13 residues. V was shortened by 2 bases and J by 6 bases, with 5 bases between the two germline ends. Germline values: CDR1 SGHTA, CDR2 FQGNSA. The full variable domain, its missing parts supplied by reference TRBV7-2 and TRBJ1-6, is GAGVSQSPSNKVTEKGKDVELRCDPISGHTALYWYRQSLGQGLEFLIYFQGNSAPDKSGLPSDRFSAERTGGSVSTLTIQRTQQEDSAVYLCASSLQGNSPLHFGNGTRLTVT.

The gene calls are TRBV19 and TRBJ1-6; the D is unclear. V was cut by 0 bases and J by 14 bases, with 11 bases left in between. CDR3 size: 13 residues. CDR1 LNHDA and CDR2 SQIVND come from the germline V gene (reference sequence). The CDR3 DNA sequence: TGTGCCAGTAGTATAGATAAAACTTCTGCCCTCCACTTT. The encoded protein is CASSIDKTSALHF.

The chain recombines TRBV10-3 with TRBJ1-1; D gene ambiguous. The germline V gene encodes CDR1 ENHRY and CDR2 SYGVKD. The CDR3 is 14 residues long. Trimming took off 2 bases at V and 4 bases at J, with 11 bases between the two ends. The CDR3 protein is CAISEPDTFTEAFF. As DNA, the CDR3 is TGTGCCATCAGTGAGCCTGACACATTCACTGAAGCTTTCTTT.

The rearrangement joins TRBV9 to TRBJ2-7; 7 bases fit TRBD1. This CDR3 has 16 amino acids. The ends lost 4 bases at V and 0 bases at J; junction bases unmatched: 10. Per the germline V gene, CDR1 is SGDLS and CDR2 is YYNGEE. The CDR3 nucleotides are TGTGCCAGCAGCCCCATGTCCGGGACAGCCTCCTACGAGCAGTACTTC. Translated, it gives CASSPMSGTASYEQYF.

The chain recombines TRBV5-1 with TRBJ2-4, with 9 bases fitting TRBD2. Germline CDR1 SGHRS, CDR2 YFSETQ. The ends lost 4 bases at V and 0 bases at J; junction bases unmatched: 2. The CDR3 spans 15 residues. CDR3 protein: CASSLTSGAKNIQYF. In DNA, the CDR3 is TGCGCCAGCAGCCTGACTAGCGGAGCCAAAAACATTCAGTACTTC.

The chain recombines TRBV28 with TRBJ1-2; no reliable D call. Germline V gene sequence: CDR1 MDHEN, CDR2 SYDVKM. The CDR3 runs to 16 residues. Between the trimmed V and J ends, which lost 2 bases and 0 bases, there was a span of 13 bases. The CDR3 nucleotides read TGTGCCAGCAGTTTAATGGTTCCAGTTACTAACTATGGCTACACCTTC. Translating gives CASSLMVPVTNYGYTF.

This clone was found once. This chain joins TRBV19 and TRBJ1-2; D is unresolved. Germline V gene data show CDR1 as LNHDA and CDR2 as SQIVND (reference sequence). V was trimmed by 6 bases and J by 7 bases, leaving 15 bases between them. The CDR3 extends over 13 amino acids. The CDR3 loop is CASSLRAGFGYTF. CDR3 in DNA: TGTGCCAGTAGCCTCCGGGCGGGGTTTGGCTACACCTTC.

V is TRBV6-2 or TRBV6-3 and J is TRBJ2-7; a weak D match, TRBD2 (6 bases). Germline V gene sequence: CDR1 MNHEY, CDR2 SVGEGT. With 4 bases removed from V and 0 bases from J, the gap between germline ends came to 16 bases. The CDR3 loop spans 16 amino acids. The CDR3 DNA reads TGTGCCAGCAGTTCCGCCAGGGACTCCAGCTCCTACGAGCAGTACTTC. Protein product: CASSSARDSSSYEQYF.

The J gene is TRBJ2-5, the V gene TRBV28, with a weak D call TRBD1 (6 bases). V was cut by 8 bases and J by 0 bases, with 13 bases left in between. The CDR3 totals 14 residues. The V gene's germline CDR1 is MDHEN and CDR2 SYDVKM. The CDR3 spells CASQYWDNQETQYF. CDR3 bases: TGTGCCAGCCAATACTGGGACAACCAAGAGACCCAGTACTTC.

This clone was counted once. The chain employs TRBV7-3 and TRBJ2-1; 16 bases are a match to TRBD2. From germline, CDR1 is SGHTA and CDR2 FQGTGA. This CDR3 comprises 17 residues. The V segment lost 4 bases and the J segment 9 bases; nucleotides outside the gene matches: 9. CDR3 region: CASSWGLAGGPSGEQFF. In nucleotides, the CDR3 is TGTGCCAGCAGCTGGGGACTAGCGGGAGGGCCGAGCGGTGAGCAGTTCTTC.

The chain has TRBV10-3 and TRBJ2-3; 15 bases are a match to TRBD2. The junction had 6 bases not matched to a gene; V was cut back by 4 bases and J by 4 bases. Germline assignment: CDR1 ENHRY and CDR2 SYGVKD. The CDR3 is 17 amino acids. For the CDR3, the DNA is TGTGCCATCAGTGGGACTAGCGGGAGGGCCGCTCCAGATACGCAGTATTTT. It specifies CAISGTSGRAAPDTQYF.

The chain employs TRBV10-3 and TRBJ2-3, with 12 nucleotides matching TRBD2. The CDR3 spans 18 residues. Germline CDR1 and CDR2: ENHRY and SYGVKD. V dropped 7 bases and J dropped 0; count of bases not matched to a gene: 11. Here the CDR3 DNA reads TGTGCCATCACCGATCCTTCCGGGACTAGCGGGAGCACAGATACGCAGTATTTT. It yields the protein CAITDPSGTSGSTDTQYF.

Comments on this clone: The sample contains more than one DNA sequence encoding this CDR3. The rearrangement links TRBV9 to TRBJ1-1; D is perhaps TRBD1 (5 bases). Germline CDR1 is SGDLS and CDR2 is YYNGEE. This CDR3 contains 13 residues. V was shortened by 0 bases and J by 5 bases, with 8 bases between the two germline ends. CDR3 region: CASSVVSGTEAFF. As DNA, the CDR3 is TGTGCCAGCAGCGTAGTATCAGGGACTGAAGCTTTCTTT.

The genes are TRBV6-5 and TRBJ1-2, with D uncertain. Looked up from germline, CDR1 is MNHEY and CDR2 is SVGAGI. CDR3 size: 12 residues. V was trimmed by 3 bases and J by 8 bases, leaving 10 bases between them. This CDR3 is CASSYGAGGYTF. CDR3 DNA: TGTGCCAGCAGTTATGGAGCTGGAGGCTACACCTTC.

Remarks on this clone: The same CDR3 also results from other DNA sequences found in this sample. The chain recombines TRBV7-2 with TRBJ1-5; tentatively, D is TRBD1 (5 bases). Germline CDR1 and CDR2: SGHTA and FQGNSA. V lost 2 bases and J lost 4, with 6 bases in between. CDR3 size: 13 residues. This chain's CDR3 is CASSLQGNQPQHF. CDR3 nucleotide sequence: TGTGCCAGCAGCTTACAGGGAAATCAGCCCCAGCATTTT.

Ten or more counts support this clone. This chain connects TRBV29-1 to TRBJ1-4, with 7 bases fitting TRBD1. This CDR3 is built from 13 residues. Germline CDR1 and CDR2: SQVTM and ANQGSEA. The junction had 0 bases not matched to a gene; V was cut back by 1 base and J by 4 bases. The CDR3 bases are TGCAGCGTTGAAGGACAGGGTAATGAAAAACTGTTTTTT. Translating gives CSVEGQGNEKLFF. The full variable domain, completed using reference TRBV29-1 and TRBJ1-4, is SAVISQKPSRDICQRGTSLTIQCQVDSQVTMMFWYRQQPGQSLTLIATANQGSEATYESGFVIDKFPISRPNLTFSTLTVSNMSPEDSSIYLCSVEGQGNEKLFFGSGTQLSVL.

The V and J genes are TRBV11-1 and TRBJ2-5; TRBD2 agrees at 9 bases. After removal of 1 base from V and 5 bases from J, the junction contained 8 bases not matched to a gene. This CDR3 region has 16 residues. Germline lookup yields CDR1 SGHAT and CDR2 FQDESV (reference sequence). The DNA for the CDR3 is TGTGCCAGCAGCTTAGTAGTGGCGGGAGGGCCTGAGACCCAGTACTTC. It is translated as CASSLVVAGGPETQYF.

The chain links TRBV6-5 to TRBJ1-2, with 10 positions matching TRBD1. Germline V lookup: CDR1 MNHEY, CDR2 SVGAGI. CDR3 size: 14 residues. The junction had 1 base not matched to a gene; V was cut back by 2 bases and J by 4 bases. The DNA of the CDR3 is TGTGCCAGCAGTTACCGGGACAGGGGCTATGGCTACACCTTC. This gives the protein CASSYRDRGYGYTF.

The table lists this clone with a few counts. The chain links TRBV7-3 to TRBJ1-2, with 7 bases identical to TRBD1. The CDR3 runs 13 residues. Germline V gene data show CDR1 as SGHTA and CDR2 as FQGTGA. V trimming: 4 bases; J trimming: 4 bases; junction bases outside the gene matches: 3. The CDR3 loop is CASSSGQFYGYTF. CDR3 bases: TGTGCCAGCAGCTCGGGACAGTTCTATGGCTACACCTTC.

V and J are TRBV7-8 and TRBJ1-5, with 7 bases aligning to TRBD1. Germline loops: CDR1 SGHVS, CDR2 FQNEAQ. Trimming cost V 0 bases and J 7 bases; bases outside gene matches: 9. The CDR3 length is 16 residues. CDR3 sequence (DNA): TGTGCCAGCAGCTTAGCTCCACAGGGGTCTGGCCAGCCCCAGCATTTT. This translates into CASSLAPQGSGQPQHF.

The chain joins TRBV12-3 or TRBV12-4 to TRBJ1-4, with a tentative D call TRBD1 (6 bases). The V gene lost 5 bases and the J gene lost 3 bases, with 7 bases spanning the gap. The CDR3 is made up of 13 amino acids. The CDR3 DNA follows: TGTGCCAGCAGTGGACAGTCTAATGAAAAACTGTTTTTT. Translating gives CASSGQSNEKLFF.